Listed here are 13 T cell receptor beta chains from one sample, sequenced in a study of T-cell memory formation after mild COVID-19 (dated by TCRdb to about 2021). The receptor library was made with 5' RACE. The data were produced on an Illumina NovaSeq 6000. TCRdb trimmed the raw reads at Q25, called clones with MiXCR and kept productive beta chains. Records with the same CDR3 protein are collapsed into one entry carrying the most frequent genes and DNA. The sample table records 560,000 or so distinct CDR3 sequences; roughly a sixth of these occur just once. The ten top clones hold about 8.6% of the sample. Input material: PBMCs or a T cell subset sorted from them (not recorded which). The receptors originated from an adult woman who had mild COVID-19 (a few samples of this study predate the infection). The sample titles of this study are shuffled in the database, so cell type and time point are left out; the donor was told from shared clones.

The V and J genes are TRBV29-1 and TRBJ1-2; D is uncertain. The CDR3 has 13 residues. Trimming pared 7 bases from V and 3 bases from J, leaving 15 bases between. In germline, CDR1 is SQVTM, CDR2 ANQGSEA. The CDR3, as DNA: TGCAGCGCCCTGAGGCTCCAGGACTATGGCTACACCTTC. It yields the protein CSALRLQDYGYTF.

This clonotype has just a few counts. The rearrangement joins TRBV9 to TRBJ1-2; the match to TRBD1 covers 7 bases. Germline CDR1 and CDR2: SGDLS and YYNGEE. This CDR3 has 14 amino acids. J was trimmed by 1 base and V by 6 bases; bases with no gene match: 6. In DNA, the CDR3 is TGTGCCAGCAATCGGGACAGCCTTAACTATGGCTACACCTTC. Its protein is CASNRDSLNYGYTF.

This clonotype has only a few counts. The chain carries TRBV12-3 or TRBV12-4 and TRBJ1-2; D unresolved. This CDR3 spans 11 amino acids. Trimming left V 6 bases short and J 1 base short, with 3 bases between. The CDR3: CASRYNYGYTF. In DNA form, the CDR3 reads TGTGCCAGCAGGTATAACTATGGCTACACCTTC.

This chain joins TRBV7-6 and TRBJ2-1, with D tentatively TRBD1 or TRBD2 (5 bases each). Per germline, CDR1 SGHVS and CDR2 FNYEAQ. Between the trimmed V and J ends, which lost 1 base and 3 bases, there was a span of 13 bases. The CDR3 length is 16 residues. The DNA of the CDR3 is TGTGCCAGCAGCTTAGTCTCGAGGGGCAGCTACAATGAGCAGTTCTTC. This encodes CASSLVSRGSYNEQFF.

The chain uses TRBV7-9 and TRBJ2-1, with 9 nucleotides matching TRBD1. The V segment lost 2 bases and the J segment 7 bases; nucleotides outside the gene matches: 3. The CDR3 consists of 14 residues. Germline CDR1 is SEHNR and CDR2 is FQNEAQ (reference sequence). DNA for the CDR3: TGTGCCAGCAGCTTATGGGACAGGGATAATGAGCAGTTCTTC. It encodes CASSLWDRDNEQFF.

This clonotype was seen a few times. The V gene is TRBV6-5, the J gene TRBJ2-7, with 12 bases lining up with TRBD1. The J segment lost 6 bases and the V segment lost 4 bases, leaving 4 bases of the junction unmatched. This CDR3 region has 14 residues. The germline V gene encodes CDR1 MNHEY and CDR2 SVGAGI. CDR3 bases: TGTGCCAGCAGTTGGGACAGGGGGCATCGCGAGCAGTACTTC. Its protein is CASSWDRGHREQYF.

This clonotype showed up just once. One end of the junction fails to match germline, which may point to a read error. The rearrangement uses TRBV24-1 and TRBJ2-2; TRBD1 might be the D (6 bases). This CDR3 has 15 amino acids. Germline V gives CDR1 KGHDR, CDR2 SFDVKD. CDR3 loop: CATSDPGHITGELFF. As DNA, the CDR3 is TGTGCGACCAGTGACCCGGGACACATTACCGGGGAGCTGTTTTTT.

This clonotype was observed a few times. The rearrangement joins TRBV19 to TRBJ1-1, with D possibly TRBD1 on 5 matching bases. The CDR3 totals 12 residues. Germline V gene sequence: CDR1 LNHDA, CDR2 SQIVND (reference sequence). V was shortened by 8 bases and J by 1 base, with 8 bases between the two germline ends. The CDR3: CASWDWNTEAFF. The CDR3 region has the DNA TGTGCCAGTTGGGACTGGAACACTGAAGCTTTCTTT.

V usage is TRBV20-1 and J usage is TRBJ2-7; a possible D gene is TRBD1 (7 bases). The CDR3 loop spans 12 amino acids. The ends were cut back, 3 bases at V and 6 bases at J, with 12 bases in the middle. The germline V gene has CDR1 DFQATT and CDR2 SNEGSKA (reference sequence). In DNA, the CDR3 is TGCAGTGCTAGGGAGGGGACAGTCGAGCAGTACTTC. It is translated as CSAREGTVEQYF.

The table lists this clonotype with a few counts. CDR3 loop: CASSLDPGDGYTF. DNA of the CDR3: TGTGCCAGCTCACTCGACCCCGGTGATGGCTACACCTTC. The chain employs TRBV18 and TRBJ1-2; D is ambiguous. CDR3 size: 13 residues. Germline lookup yields CDR1 KGHSH and CDR2 LQKENI. V was shortened by 4 bases and J by 6 bases, with 12 bases between the two germline ends.

This clonotype occurred many times. The chain combines TRBV7-3 with TRBJ2-3, with 10 bases identical to TRBD2. This CDR3 contains 16 residues. V shed 0 bases and J 7 bases; nucleotides not matched to a gene: 7. Germline CDR1 reads SGHTA; CDR2 reads FQGTGA. In DNA form, the CDR3 reads TGTGCCAGCAGCTTAACGCTAGCGGGAGTGGAGAATACGCAGTATTTT. Amino acids: CASSLTLAGVENTQYF.

The chain has TRBV6-5 and TRBJ1-5; TRBD1 aligns across 8 bases. The CDR3 has 15 residues. J lost 5 bases, V lost 6 bases, and 9 bases had no gene match. Per germline, CDR1 MNHEY and CDR2 SVGAGI. CDR3 in DNA: TGTGCCAGCAGCAGCGGACAGGGAGGATATCAGCCCCAGCATTTT. Translation gives CASSSGQGGYQPQHF.

The rearrangement joins TRBV25-1 to TRBJ1-3; D is possibly TRBD1 (5 bases). This CDR3 contains 15 residues. Germline loops: CDR1 MGHDK, CDR2 SYGVNS. V was pared by 3 bases and J by 0 bases, with 9 bases between. The CDR3 loop is CASSDREDSGNTIYF. The DNA for the CDR3 is TGTGCCAGCAGTGACAGGGAGGACTCTGGAAACACCATATATTTT.